This TCR beta chain is from a study of shared clonotypes between healthy human individuals. Broader study findings: Sequencing of the sorted subsets was shown by rarefaction to be incomplete despite large depth.

From germline, CDR1 is LNHDA and CDR2 SQIVND (reference sequence). The CDR3 runs to 18 residues. V lost 7 bases to trimming and J lost 0 bases; unmatched junction nucleotides: 12. The repertoire was sequenced with immunoSEQ multiplex PCR; TCRdb's copy has only in-frame clones and lacks some. The profile shows 1 million to 1.3 million clones, around three quarters of them singletons. There are a few counts of this clone. Its antigen is not known. This TCR derives from a man younger than 35 in good health. Some clones in this sample may be carry-over from other donors' samples. Sequencing was carried out using memory CD4+ T cells from PBMCs. Subset reported: CD45RA-negative fraction. The genes are TRBV19 and TRBJ2-7; 13 bases match TRBD2. The CDR3 DNA reads TGTGCCAGTACCGTTACAGGACTAGCGGGAGAATCCTCCTACGAGCAGTACTTC. Its translation: CASTVTGLAGESSYEQYF.